The TCR beta chain described here comes from a study of blood T cell repertoires in COVID-19. Background on the study: The study drew acute and convalescent COVID-19 samples from the United States, Italy and Spain.

Ages ranged from roughly 18 to 100 years, with residence in 24 US areas. Participants' own reports of clinical history determined their cohort assignment. This clone has more than one count but fewer than ten. In the original workflow: Estimated nucleated cell counts came from reference gene primer amplification. Libraries were prepared by immunoSEQ multiplex PCR; TCRdb keeps only in-frame clonotypes and omits some of them. D and trimming come from the DNA, and the V and J calls and clone size come from that table. Here the sample spans under 200,000 clones, around 82% being singletons. Trimming removed 0 bases from V and 0 bases from J, with 11 bases in between. The CDR3 has 16 amino acids. Germline CDR1 MNHEY, CDR2 SVGAGI.

This TCR came from a woman aged 50 to 65 in a cohort exposed to, infected with or recovered from COVID-19 (not recorded which). What was sequenced was PBMCs or T cells enriched from blood (not recorded which). The gene calls are TRBV6-5 and TRBJ1-2; D is ambiguous. This CDR3 is CASSYSNRGTNYGYTF. CDR3 sequence (DNA): TGTGCCAGCAGTTACTCGAATCGGGGTACTAACTATGGCTACACCTTC.